What follows is one TCR beta chain and its context. The antigen it binds to is not known. One end of the junction is discordant with germline, which a read error may explain. The library was generated by the immunoSEQ multiplex PCR assay. The multiplex PCR relied on a mix of 60 forward primers for TCR Vbeta segments and 13 reverse primers for TCR Jbeta segments. The CDR3 region of rearranged TCR beta genes was amplified from genomic DNA with a multiplex PCR assay. Amplified TCR beta libraries were sequenced as 87-base-pair reads on the Illumina HiSeq System. The published analysis was carried out like this. A later analysis counted approximately 76 million unique TCR beta chains across the 600 to 850 repertoires, and 9 million to 14 million of these chains were shared by at least two donors. To remove PCR and sequencing errors, raw reads were error-corrected and collapsed into unique sequences using a nearest-neighbor algorithm that merged closely related sequences. V, D and J gene segments were assigned by aligning CDR3 sequences to IMGT reference sequences. For a sequence to be retained, a match of at least six nucleotides to both a V gene segment and a J gene segment was required. Rearrangements were called productive when the CDR3 lacked stop codons and stayed in frame with V and J; all others were non-productive. CDR3 was defined by IMGT convention, running from the second conserved V-encoded cysteine to the conserved J-encoded phenylalanine. In an earlier analysis of some 550 of the donors, sequences lacking an unambiguous match to a single V gene segment were excluded. An earlier analysis of over 450 of the donors classified V segments as functional when productive rearrangements were above 56.7% and as segregating when the standard deviation between donors was above 5%. A statistical classification framework was built to diagnose cytomegalovirus status from the catalog of TCR beta chain sequences. V and J gene assignment, in a later analysis, came from comparing TCR nucleotide sequences with IMGT/GENE-DB human TR gene sequences. The TCRdist pipeline was used in a later analysis to assign CDR3 sequences and most-parsimonious VDJ recombination scenarios. A later analysis defined each TCR beta chain by its CDR3 amino acid sequence plus V-gene family, and excluded reads lacking a unique V-gene family. As a way to deal with suspected cross-contamination and a sequencing artifact, a later analysis dropped roughly 600 nucleotide sequences that were highly shared and had low generation probability. In a later analysis, a clonal expansion index was calculated for each public chain from normalized within-repertoire ranks of inferred template counts. Generation probabilities in a later analysis came from a VDJ recombination model fitted to out-of-frame rearrangements, and those results were checked against IGoR. A later analysis scored TCR-TCR, TCR-HLA and TCR-CMV co-occurrence with hypergeometric tests, applying a repertoire-size bias correction to TCR pairs. A later analysis estimated false discovery rates by permuting HLA or CMV assignments 20 times. In a later analysis, co-occurring TCRs were grouped using DBSCAN, with TCRdist sequence similarity added in when clustering inside HLA-allele-positive subsets. Co-occurrence clustering excluded repertoires with fewer than 30,000 or more than 120,000 public chains, plus five with anomalous nucleotide sharing. TCRdb retrieved this table from immuneACCESS and kept in-frame rearrangements only. Not all clones are present; in checked studies, unresolved V genes account for under half, and no reason is known for the remainder. V and J calls and clone size follow that table, whereas D and trimming were derived from the DNA. This sample lists around 120,000 clones; about three quarters were detected once. Roughly 3.1% of the sample is in the top ten clones.

This sample is drawn from a study of cytomegalovirus exposure and HLA in healthy donors (dated by TCRdb to the late 2010s). Looking at the study overall: An earlier analysis of some 620 of the donors reported 250 to 300 Gb of sequence data and about 120 million unique TCR beta sequences obtained from roughly 170 million T cells. Rather than drawing on any new phenotypic data, the later analysis identified candidate immune exposures from TCR beta sequences and the way those sequences occurred across donors. Every repertoire in the discovery cohort had been generated on one and the same sequencing platform. Because of strong linkage in the cohort, roughly five DR-DQ haplotypes were treated as single units for association and clustering. Approximately 330 gigabases of sequencing data and around 85 million unique TCR sequences made up an early release that covered fewer than 650 HLA-typed donors. The study profiled the T cell repertoires of 500 to 800 subjects by immunosequencing and related them to cytomegalovirus serostatus. Typing coverage differed by locus: A, B, C, DRB1 and DQB1 were typed in roughly 629-630 donors, DQA1 in 500 to 550, DPA1 in roughly 590, and DPB1 in just under 480. HLA typing included class I and class II loci at four-digit resolution. A separate validation cohort of roughly 130 different subjects was used in addition to the roughly 640-subject first cohort. An earlier analysis of some 500 of the donors applied high-throughput TCR beta sequencing to assess whether each TCR beta V gene segment acted as functional or pseudogenic. A later genetic analysis took genome-wide SNP genotypes for 398 of the 666 donors and used that subset as a discovery cohort. Of the roughly 410 genotyped donors, 65% to 90% were placed in the genetic ancestry cluster associated with self-reported Caucasian donors. Across approximately 400 genotyped donors of the cohort, an average of approximately 220,000 unique TCR beta nucleotide sequences per donor were sequenced, and approximately 17% of those sequences were non-productive. Donor age, sex, ethnicity and CMV serostatus were compiled alongside the repertoire data. The aim of the study was to test whether cataloging public T cell receptors could identify signatures of past pathogen exposure. To predict cytomegalovirus infection status, the study combined high-throughput TCR immunosequencing, statistical association of individual TCRs with disease status, and machine learning. In a later analysis, previously published TCR beta repertoires from 670 or so donors were re-analyzed and high-resolution HLA genotyping was added so that TCR occurrence patterns could be studied.

Here is what the overall study found, with its caveats: Several of the top co-occurrence clusters appeared to be linked to parvovirus B19, influenza, CMV and Epstein-Barr virus, according to a later analysis. Immune exposure information for the cohort was limited to CMV serostatus. A further reported finding was that TCR beta sequences accurately predicted the HLA-A and HLA-B alleles for most subjects in the first cohort. A few of the identified cytomegalovirus-associated TCR beta chains were confirmed in vitro to be specific for cytomegalovirus antigens. A total of fewer than 200 TCR beta chains were listed by the study as associated with cytomegalovirus. A cluster of highly shared sequence variants was judged likely to represent a technical artifact of the sequencing pipeline. The classifier was reported to diagnose cytomegalovirus status with high specificity and sensitivity in both the original and validation cohorts. The earlier analysis of about 600 of the donors excluded roughly 17 rarely observed V segments, including chromosome 9 orphons, because counts were too low. Because some donors lacked HLA typing at each locus, the association tests relied only on the typed subset. Specific HLA alleles were associated with 15,000 to 20,000 TCR beta sequences at a false discovery rate of 0.05 in a later analysis. In a later analysis, most CMV-associated TCR beta chains were found to appear HLA-restricted, with HLA associations seemingly driven largely by CMV exposure. Linkage disequilibrium might explain the correlated functional status among segregating V segments, but an unknown experimental factor could not be ruled out. A later analysis found that HLA-associated TCR beta chains were more clonally expanded and had lower generation probabilities than equally common non-associated chains. Assigning TCR associations to individual alleles was difficult when HLA alleles, especially DR and DQ, strongly co-occurred. A later genetic analysis associated a missense DCLRE1C variant with V-gene and J-gene trimming of TCR beta chains, and an independent cohort replicated the association. According to a later genetic analysis, donors in an Asian-associated ancestry cluster had fewer N-insertions in productive TCRs than the approximately 630-donor mean. The presence/absence analyses assumed that sequencing depth was roughly uniform across donors, and that assumption may not be true. Broadly in line with IMGT annotations, most TCR beta V segments showed up in productive rearrangements about 87% or about 30% of the time in an earlier analysis of around 600 of the donors. The cohort was sequenced for TCR beta chains only, and without alpha or paired-chain data the features that could be detected were limited. The authors suggested that the approach could potentially be generalized to other disease states and immunological phenotypes. In a later analysis, TCR association rates were found to vary across HLA loci, with the most associated TCRs seen for DRB1 alleles and the fewest for HLA-C alleles. Across donors, most TCR sequences were observed very rarely, whereas some public TCRs were present in many individuals.

The cohort consisted of hundreds of healthy bone marrow donors. At the time of sampling, all cohort members were nominally healthy, though unrecorded immune exposures were likely present. The donor tested CMV seronegative and was one of the 352 seronegative cohort members. Every donor gave a peripheral blood sample, and the peripheral blood mononuclear cells from that sample were used for TCR beta sequencing. Genomic DNA extraction from the blood cell samples was performed with the Qiagen DNeasy Blood Extraction Kit. The sequencing sample was made of PBMCs. The sequence was obtained from a man aged 25-40 years in good health and CMV-seronegative.

This receptor carries the CDR3 CASSSRDRAYKQYF. The nucleotides read TGTGCCAGCAGCTCCCGGGACAGGGCCTACAAGCAGTACTTC. The chain is encoded by TRBV5-4 joined to TRBJ2-7, and TRBD1 aligns with 9 junction nucleotides. Looking up the germline V gene (reference sequence) yields CDR1 SGHNT and CDR2 YYREEE. The CDR3 spans 14 residues, from the cysteine through the phenylalanine. Of the read, only the CDR3 DNA is kept; its 42 bases are in frame from base 1.